These 15 T cell receptor beta chains came from one sample sequenced in a study of response to subunit inactivated influenza vaccine. TCRdb reanalysed the RT-PCR reads using MiXCR and keeps one entry per CDR3 protein. The data contain 500,000 to 550,000 distinct CDR3 sequences, around 8% of them singletons. Sequenced here: PBMCs from blood, sampled less than 30 months after vaccination. These receptors were collected from a man aged 50-75 years who received an inactivated influenza vaccine.

In this sample, this clonotype turned up many times. This sequence joins TRBV9 and TRBJ2-1; possibly TRBD1 for D (6 bases). CDR3 size: 16 residues. Germline values: CDR1 SGDLS, CDR2 YYNGEE. V lost 3 bases and J 5 bases, leaving 18 bases between the germline ends. The CDR3 here is CASSAGPGQTNNEQFF. The CDR3 DNA reads TGTGCCAGCAGCGCCGGTCCGGGACAAACAAACAATGAGCAGTTCTTC.

This clonotype was observed a few times. This chain uses TRBV19 with TRBJ1-6, with D possibly being TRBD1 (5 bases). This CDR3 has 16 amino acids. V was trimmed by 7 bases and J by 0 bases, leaving 13 bases between them. Germline-derived CDR1 and CDR2 are LNHDA and SQIVND (reference sequence). The CDR3 nucleotides are TGTGCCAGTAACGCAGGGCGAAGCTCCTATAATTCACCCCTCCACTTT. It encodes CASNAGRSSYNSPLHF.

In its sample, this clonotype was seen many times. J is TRBJ2-1 and V is TRBV5-1, with a tentative D call TRBD1 (6 bases). Trimming took off 5 bases at V and 3 bases at J, with 9 bases between the two ends. The CDR3 runs to 13 residues. Germline V gene sequence: CDR1 SGHRS, CDR2 YFSETQ. The CDR3 nucleotides read TGCGCCAGCAGGGGACAAAACTACAATGAGCAGTTCTTC. This encodes CASRGQNYNEQFF.

The table lists this clonotype with a few counts. This sequence joins TRBV20-1 and TRBJ2-7; possibly TRBD2 for D (7 bases). Trimming removed 2 bases at V and 4 bases at J, with 24 bases between. Germline values: CDR1 DFQATT, CDR2 SNEGSKA (reference sequence). The CDR3 has 17 amino acids. The CDR3 DNA reads TGCAGTGCTAGAAGCCGGGGGGCGCGCCCGCCCGCGTACGAGCAGTACTTC. Amino acids: CSARSRGARPPAYEQYF.

The J gene is TRBJ1-1, the V gene TRBV5-5; unclear D gene. The V gene's germline CDR1 is SGHKS and CDR2 YYEKEE (reference sequence). The CDR3 is 14 amino acids. V was cut by 4 bases and J by 0 bases, with 10 bases left in between. CDR3 sequence (DNA): TGTGCCAGCAGCCGAGATCCCATGAACACTGAAGCTTTCTTT. It translates to CASSRDPMNTEAFF. The full variable domain, in which reference TRBV5-5 and TRBJ1-1 provide the parts outside the CDR3, is DAGVTQSPTHLIKTRGQQVTLRCSPISGHKSVSWYQQVLGQGPQFIFQYYEKEERGRGNFPDRFSARQFPNYSSELNVNALLLGDSALYLCASSRDPMNTEAFFGQGTRLTVV.

This clonotype was counted at least ten times. The gene calls are TRBV12-3 or TRBV12-4 and TRBJ2-5, with D maybe TRBD2 (6 bases). V dropped 4 bases and J dropped 5 bases, with 14 bases sitting between them. CDR3 length: 14 amino acids. CDR3 sequence reads: CASSSLGGYETQYF. CDR3 DNA sequence: TGTGCCAGCAGTTCCTTGGGGGGATACGAGACCCAGTACTTC.

The chain has TRBV10-3 and TRBJ2-1; TRBD2 might be the D (6 bases). The V gene's germline CDR1 is ENHRY and CDR2 SYGVKD. V was trimmed by 0 bases and J by 7 bases, leaving 16 bases between them. The CDR3 length is 16 residues. The CDR3 DNA follows: TGTGCCATCAGTGAGTCTGGGCAGTACGGGGGAAATGAGCAGTTCTTC. The encoded protein is CAISESGQYGGNEQFF.

V and J are TRBV28 and TRBJ2-5; 10 bases fit TRBD1. V trimming: 3 bases; J trimming: 2 bases; junction bases outside the gene matches: 3. This CDR3 is built from 15 residues. Germline lookup yields CDR1 MDHEN and CDR2 SYDVKM. The CDR3, as DNA: TGTGCCAGCAGTTTCCCGGACAGGGGGCAAGAGACCCAGTACTTC. It translates to CASSFPDRGQETQYF.

J is TRBJ1-3 and V is TRBV5-1; D is unresolved. Between the trimmed V and J ends, which lost 4 bases and 0 bases, there was a span of 11 bases. The germline V gene has CDR1 SGHRS and CDR2 YFSETQ. The CDR3 is 15 amino acids. The CDR3 DNA is TGCGCCAGCAGCGAGACTCAAATCTCTGGAAACACCATATATTTT. This sequence encodes CASSETQISGNTIYF.

This clonotype has ten or more counts. The CDR3 nucleotides are TGTGCCATCAGTGAGTCGGGGACAGGGTCCTACGAGCAGTACTTC. Protein: CAISESGTGSYEQYF. The chain links TRBV10-3 to TRBJ2-7, with 9 nucleotides matching TRBD1. Germline-derived CDR1 and CDR2 are ENHRY and SYGVKD. The CDR3 runs 15 residues. The J segment lost 1 base and the V segment lost 0 bases, leaving 1 base of the junction unmatched.

J is TRBJ2-5 and V is TRBV25-1; 10 nucleotides agree with TRBD2. Germline-derived CDR1 and CDR2 are MGHDK and SYGVNS. The CDR3 length is 15 residues. The trim removed 3 bases at V and 5 bases at J, leaving 6 bases unmatched. This CDR3 is CASSEGLAGAETQYF. The CDR3 DNA reads as TGTGCCAGCAGTGAGGGCCTAGCGGGAGCTGAGACCCAGTACTTC. Using reference TRBV25-1 and TRBJ2-5 for the parts outside the CDR3, the full variable domain is EADIYQTPRYLVIGTGKKITLECSQTMGHDKMYWYQQDPGMELHLIHYSYGVNSTEKGDLSSESTVSRIRTEHFPLTLESARPSHTSQYLCASSEGLAGAETQYFGPGTRLLVL.

The J gene is TRBJ2-1, the V gene TRBV15; TRBD1 agrees at 8 bases. This CDR3 comprises 15 residues. The ends lost 0 bases at V and 8 bases at J; junction bases unmatched: 6. CDR1 and CDR2 from the germline V gene are LNHNV and YYDKDF (reference sequence). The CDR3 nucleotides are TGTGCCACCAGCAGAGATCCAGGACAGGGCTATGAGCAGTTCTTC. Protein product: CATSRDPGQGYEQFF.

V usage is TRBV4-2 and J usage is TRBJ2-6; D perhaps matches TRBD2 (5 bases). Germline CDR1 is LGHNA and CDR2 is YNFKEQ. The CDR3 has 18 amino acids. V dropped 4 bases and J dropped 11 bases, with 27 bases sitting between them. CDR3: CASSRRSQQLTFSDVLTF. Here the CDR3 DNA reads TGTGCCAGCAGCCGGCGCAGCCAACAGTTAACTTTTAGCGACGTCCTGACTTTC.

This clonotype has at least ten counts. The chain carries TRBV7-9 and TRBJ1-1; weak D call: TRBD1 (6 bases). The germline V gene encodes CDR1 SEHNR and CDR2 FQNEAQ (reference sequence). V was shortened by 2 bases and J by 5 bases, with 9 bases between the two germline ends. CDR3 length equals 13 residues. The CDR3 DNA is TGTGCCAGCAGCTTACAGGGGAGGACTGAAGCTTTCTTT. As protein: CASSLQGRTEAFF.

In its sample, this clonotype was seen many times. The gene calls are TRBV28 and TRBJ2-1; tentatively, D is TRBD2 (5 bases). This CDR3 is 16 amino acids long. V lost 2 bases and J 0 bases, leaving 11 bases between the germline ends. From germline, CDR1 is MDHEN and CDR2 SYDVKM. As DNA, the CDR3 is TGTGCCAGCAGTTTAAGGTGGGAGAGCTCCTACAATGAGCAGTTCTTC. Its protein product is CASSLRWESSYNEQFF.